This TCR beta chain was found in a study of shared clonotypes between healthy human individuals. Background on the study: Donors consisted of two women and a few men between 18 and 49. Study-level findings and limits: The study sampled only blood, and tissue repertoires likely differ. Genetic and exposure-history diversity was limited by the small donor number.

A word on this clone: Its antigen remains unidentified.

Donors, healthy HIV-negative adults, lacked recent acute infections or vaccinations. TCRdb's copy holds only in-frame clones and misses some; the assay was immunoSEQ multiplex PCR. The sample includes more than 450,000 clones, 79% of them seen just once. The sequenced sample was PBMCs. The source of this sequence is a woman aged 40 to 49 in good health. Some clones in this sample may be carry-over from other donors' samples.

CDR3 residues: CASSYLAKDTQYF. In DNA, the CDR3 is TGTGCCAGCAGTTACTTGGCGAAAGATACGCAGTATTTT. This chain joins TRBV6-6 and TRBJ2-3; no definite D call. The CDR3 contains 13 residues. CDR1 and CDR2 from the germline V gene are MNHNY and SVGAGI (reference sequence). The V end was cut by 1 base, the J end by 5 bases, with 7 bases between.